Listed below are T cell receptor beta chains from one sample, sequenced in a study of regulatory T cells in long-lasting Graves disease. TCRdb re-called the multiplex PCR reads through MiXCR, storing one row per CDR3 protein. This table has a few hundred thousand distinct CDR3 sequences, about 17% appearing once. These data were also filed under a second study, of T cells in Graves' hyperthyroidism and ophthalmopathy.

The specimen comprised peripheral blood mononuclear cells (PBMCs), sampled at new diagnosis, from a patient treated with antithyroid drugs. These receptors were obtained from a young woman with Graves disease. CDR3s include the opening cysteine and the closing phenylalanine or tryptophan. Fields, in order: D gene, V gene, J gene, clone size, CDR3 protein, CDR3 DNA. D genes are given only for firm matches. Expanded clones are given a class, and other clones once, few, many or no size at all.

NA	TRBV2	TRBJ2-1	many	CASSSQTSDEQFF	TGTGCCAGCAGCTCCCAGACTTCGGATGAGCAGTTCTTC
NA	TRBV6-2/TRBV6-3	TRBJ2-7	few	CASSYATLFPNYEQYF	TGTGCCAGCAGTTACGCGACACTATTCCCTAACTACGAGCAGTACTTC
NA	TRBV6-1	TRBJ2-7	few	CASSTSGTSSYEQYF	TGTGCCAGCAGTACCAGCGGGACAAGCTCCTACGAGCAGTACTTC
NA	TRBV6-1	TRBJ2-7	many	CASSKDSTGSYEQYF	TGTGCCAGCAGTAAAGACTCGACAGGTTCCTACGAGCAGTACTTC
NA	TRBV5-1	TRBJ1-2	many	CASSLTDDNYGYTF	TGCGCCAGCAGCTTAACGGACGATAACTATGGCTACACCTTC
TRBD2	TRBV4-3	TRBJ2-5	NA	CASSRTSGRARGETQYF	TGCGCCAGCAGCCGGACTAGCGGGAGGGCCAGGGGAGAGACCCAGTACTTC
NA	TRBV12-3/TRBV12-4	TRBJ2-7	many	CASTLRIEQYF	TGTGCCAGCACCCTCAGGATCGAGCAGTACTTC
TRBD2	TRBV4-1	TRBJ2-1	NA	CASSQGILAGGPNEQFF	TGCGCCAGCAGCCAAGGGATTCTAGCGGGAGGGCCCAATGAGCAGTTCTTC
TRBD2	TRBV13	TRBJ2-1	many	CASSPRTSFTISYNEQFF	TGTGCCAGCAGCCCAAGGACTAGTTTTACTATCTCCTACAATGAGCAGTTCTTC
NA	TRBV19	TRBJ2-7	few	CASSIDLRTGVSYEQYF	TGTGCCAGTAGTATAGATCTACGCACGGGAGTCTCCTACGAGCAGTACTTC
NA	TRBV20-1	TRBJ2-1	many	CSALISGEYNEQFF	TGCAGTGCGTTGATTAGCGGAGAATACAATGAGCAGTTCTTC
NA	TRBV6-2/TRBV6-3	TRBJ1-5	NA	CASSPGTWNQPQHF	TGTGCCAGCAGCCCCGGGACATGGAATCAGCCCCAGCATTTT
TRBD2	TRBV7-2	TRBJ2-3	few	CASSLAGGRAFADTQYF	TGTGCCAGCAGCTTAGCGGGCGGGAGGGCTTTCGCAGATACGCAGTATTTT
NA	TRBV12-3/TRBV12-4	TRBJ2-7	few	CASSPTGFSSYEQYF	TGTGCCAGCAGTCCGACAGGATTTAGCTCCTACGAGCAGTACTTC
NA	TRBV5-1	TRBJ2-4	NA	CASSLEGTKNIQYF	TGCGCCAGCAGCTTGGAAGGGACAAAAAACATTCAGTACTTC
NA	TRBV6-1	TRBJ2-7	NA	CASSPHLGPEQYF	TGTGCCAGCAGCCCCCACTTAGGTCCCGAGCAGTACTTC
TRBD2	TRBV6-1	TRBJ2-7	few	CASSYLAGGSYEQYF	TGTGCCAGCAGCTACCTAGCGGGAGGCTCCTACGAGCAGTACTTC
NA	TRBV6-1	TRBJ1-2	NA	CASRRNLGSDGYTF	TGTGCCAGCAGGCGGAATCTGGGTAGTGATGGCTACACCTTC
NA	TRBV24-1	TRBJ2-5	NA	CATSDLGIQETQYF	TGTGCCACCAGTGATTTAGGAATACAAGAGACCCAGTACTTC
NA	TRBV28	TRBJ1-6	NA	CASSVGTATEHGAF	TGTGCCAGCAGTGTCGGGACCGCCACGGAACATGGGGCTTTT
TRBD2	TRBV6-1	TRBJ2-2	NA	CASSPLTSGTGGTGELFF	TGTGCCAGCAGTCCTTTGACTAGCGGTACTGGGGGCACCGGGGAGCTGTTTTTT
TRBD2	TRBV7-9	TRBJ2-3	NA	CASSFPTTSGASTDTQYF	TGTGCCAGCAGCTTCCCCACGACTAGCGGGGCTAGCACAGATACGCAGTATTTT
TRBD1	TRBV4-2	TRBJ2-7	many	CASSQVRTGSGPSYEQYF	TGTGCCAGCAGCCAAGTAAGGACAGGATCGGGACCATCCTACGAGCAGTACTTC
NA	TRBV12-3/TRBV12-4	TRBJ2-2	many	CASSLHAGRVGELFF	TGTGCCAGCAGTTTACATGCAGGGCGGGTCGGGGAGCTGTTTTTT
TRBD1	TRBV2	TRBJ1-6	NA	CASTHGQGRRYTSPLHF	TGTGCCAGCACCCACGGACAGGGAAGACGGTATACTTCACCCCTCCACTTT
NA	TRBV7-9	TRBJ2-1	NA	CASSLYIDLPYNEQFF	TGTGCCAGCAGCCTATATATTGATTTGCCGTACAATGAGCAGTTCTTC
TRBD1	TRBV28	TRBJ2-7	many	CASSFDRGPSYEQYF	TGTGCCAGCAGTTTCGACAGGGGGCCCTCCTACGAGCAGTACTTC
TRBD2	TRBV5-1	TRBJ2-5	few	CASSSSSGPQETQYF	TGCGCCAGCAGCTCCTCTAGCGGGCCTCAAGAGACCCAGTACTTC
NA	TRBV28	TRBJ2-7	many	CASRPDGSYEQYF	TGTGCCAGCAGGCCCGACGGATCCTACGAGCAGTACTTC
NA	TRBV27	TRBJ2-3	many	CASSLRTTTDTQYF	TGTGCCAGCAGTTTAAGGACTACCACAGATACGCAGTATTTT
TRBD1	TRBV11-2	TRBJ2-5	NA	CASSPHPDRDRNQETQYF	TGTGCCAGCAGCCCTCACCCGGACAGGGATCGTAACCAAGAGACCCAGTACTTC
NA	TRBV29-1	TRBJ2-2	NA	CRKGVGSGELFF	TGCAGAAAAGGGGTTGGATCCGGGGAGCTGTTTTTT
NA	TRBV7-9	TRBJ1-2	many	CASSLGGIYGYTF	TGTGCCAGCAGCTTAGGGGGCATCTATGGCTACACCTTC
TRBD2	TRBV10-3	TRBJ2-1	few	CAITAGGGEQFF	TGTGCCATCACCGCGGGAGGCGGTGAGCAGTTCTTC
NA	TRBV6-2/TRBV6-3	TRBJ2-5	many	CASRDWETQYF	TGTGCCAGCAGAGATTGGGAGACCCAGTACTTC
NA	TRBV29-1	TRBJ2-1	many	CSGGSSYNEQFF	TGCAGCGGGGGGAGCTCCTACAATGAGCAGTTCTTC
TRBD1	TRBV4-3	TRBJ1-1	NA	CASSGNRGNTEAFF	TGCGCCAGCAGCGGAAACAGGGGAAACACTGAAGCTTTCTTT
TRBD2	TRBV10-3	TRBJ2-3	NA	CAITSGSGSTQYF	TGTGCCATCACTAGCGGGAGTGGAAGTACGCAGTATTTT
NA	TRBV3-1	TRBJ2-5	many	CASSQVGSEPGETQYF	TGTGCCAGCAGCCAAGTCGGTAGCGAGCCGGGGGAGACCCAGTACTTC
TRBD2	TRBV4-3	TRBJ2-1	NA	CASSQEGTSSNEQFF	TGCGCCAGCAGCCAAGAAGGGACTAGCAGTAATGAGCAGTTCTTC
TRBD2	TRBV2	TRBJ2-1	NA	CASSDPTSGNEQFF	TGTGCCAGCAGTGACCCGACTAGCGGGAATGAGCAGTTCTTC
NA	TRBV12-3/TRBV12-4	TRBJ2-1	NA	CASSSQGRAYNEQFF	TGTGCCAGCAGTTCCCAGGGGAGGGCCTACAATGAGCAGTTCTTC
NA	TRBV12-3/TRBV12-4	TRBJ2-3	NA	CASTNQTSMYLCASSLNSDTQYF	NA
NA	TRBV25-1	TRBJ2-2	NA	CASSERGTDGELFF	TGTGCCAGCAGTGAACGTGGAACCGACGGGGAGCTGTTTTTT
TRBD1	TRBV12-3/TRBV12-4	TRBJ2-7	many	CASSATGTAKFRF	TGTGCCAGCAGTGCTACCGGGACAGCCAAATTCAGATTC
NA	TRBV7-8	TRBJ2-2	few	CASSLTALTGELFF	TGTGCCAGCAGCTTAACAGCCCTTACCGGGGAGCTGTTTTTT
TRBD2	TRBV12-3/TRBV12-4	TRBJ2-7	many	CASSFIGGSLYEQYF	TGTGCCAGCAGTTTTATCGGGGGGTCATTGTACGAGCAGTACTTC
TRBD2	TRBV9	TRBJ2-1	few	CASGVGLAGLEQFF	TGTGCCAGCGGCGTAGGACTAGCGGGTCTTGAGCAGTTCTTC
NA	TRBV7-2	TRBJ1-2	many	CASIPGGSNYGYTF	TGTGCCAGCATCCCCGGGGGATCAAACTATGGCTACACCTTC
TRBD2	TRBV7-2	TRBJ2-4	few	CASSLVGTSGRAGNIQYF	TGTGCCAGCAGCTTAGTTGGGACTAGCGGGAGGGCGGGGAACATTCAGTACTTC